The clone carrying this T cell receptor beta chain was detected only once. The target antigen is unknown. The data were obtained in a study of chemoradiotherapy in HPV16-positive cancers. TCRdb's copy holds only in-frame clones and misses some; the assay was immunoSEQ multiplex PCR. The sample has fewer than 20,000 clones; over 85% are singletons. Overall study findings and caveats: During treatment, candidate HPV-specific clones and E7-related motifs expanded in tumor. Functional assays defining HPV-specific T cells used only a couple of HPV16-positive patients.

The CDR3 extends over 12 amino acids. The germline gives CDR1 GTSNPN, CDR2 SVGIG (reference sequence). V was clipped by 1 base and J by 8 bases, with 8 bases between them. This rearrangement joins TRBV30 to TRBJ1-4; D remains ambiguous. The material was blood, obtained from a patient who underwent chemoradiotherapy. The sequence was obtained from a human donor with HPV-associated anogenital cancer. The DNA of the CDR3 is TGTGCCTGGAGTGCGGATTTAGAAAAACTGTTTTTT. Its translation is CAWSADLEKLFF. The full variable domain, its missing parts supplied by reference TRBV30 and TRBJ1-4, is SQTIHQWPATLVQPVGSPLSLECTVEGTSNPNLYWYRQAAGRGLQLLFYSVGIGQISSEVPQNLSASRPQDRQFILSSKKLLLSDSGFYLCAWSADLEKLFFGSGTQLSVL.